Shown below are 25 T cell receptor beta chains from a single sample sequenced in a study of blood T cell repertoires in COVID-19. Profiling relied on immunoSEQ multiplex PCR, and the TCRdb table lists in-frame clones only, not all of them. The sample has 170,000 or so clones; roughly 88% are singletons. Material for sequencing was PBMCs or T cells enriched from blood (not recorded which). These TCRs come from a young woman who had recovered from COVID-19.

The gene calls are TRBV6-5 and TRBJ1-5; a possible D gene is TRBD1 (6 bases). Germline V gene lookup returns CDR1 MNHEY and CDR2 SVGAGI. The CDR3 runs 14 residues. Trimming removed 5 bases at V and 11 bases at J, with 19 bases between. The CDR3 DNA is TGTGCCAGCAGTCTAAAGGACAGTGCGGAGGCCCAGCATTTT. The encoded protein is CASSLKDSAEAQHF.

This chain joins TRBV6-5 and TRBJ2-7; 7 nucleotides line up with TRBD2. There are 11 residues in the CDR3. CDR1 and CDR2 from the germline V gene are MNHEY and SVGAGI. With V trimmed by 6 bases and J by 4 bases, 0 bases remained unmatched. DNA of the CDR3: TGTGCCAGCAGGGGGGGGTACGAGCAGTACTTC. Amino acids: CASRGGYEQYF.

A remark on this clone: At the DNA level, this CDR3 is encoded by other sequences in the same sample as well. J is TRBJ2-1 and V is TRBV4-1; 7 positions match TRBD1. From germline, CDR1 is MGHRA and CDR2 YSYEKL. The CDR3 spans 15 residues. J lost 4 bases, V lost 0 bases, and 3 bases had no gene match. The CDR3 DNA reads as TGCGCCAGCAGCCAAGAAGGGGGCTCGTACAATGAGCAGTTCTTC. Amino acid sequence: CASSQEGGSYNEQFF.

The chain employs TRBV19 and TRBJ2-6; the match to TRBD1 covers 11 bases. Germline values: CDR1 LNHDA, CDR2 SQIVND (reference sequence). V shed 5 bases and J 4 bases; nucleotides not matched to a gene: 13. The CDR3 consists of 19 residues. This CDR3 is CASSHWRTGGAEGANVLTF. Written as DNA, the CDR3 is TGTGCCAGTAGTCACTGGAGGACAGGGGGCGCGGAAGGGGCCAACGTCCTGACTTTC.

This clone was counted once. The chain combines TRBV4-2 with TRBJ1-2; 11 bases map to TRBD1. The CDR3 loop spans 15 amino acids. Losses at the gene ends were 5 bases for V and 4 bases for J; bases not matched to a gene: 6. CDR1 and CDR2 (germline): LGHNA, YNFKEQ. The DNA of the CDR3 is TGTGCCAGCAGCGACTGGACAGGGGGCGTCTATGGCTACACCTTC. Translated, it gives CASSDWTGGVYGYTF.

The chain carries TRBV18 and TRBJ2-5, with TRBD2 matching 7 bases. The ends lost 1 base at V and 2 bases at J; junction bases unmatched: 1. Germline CDR1 and CDR2: KGHSH and LQKENI. The CDR3 has 14 residues. The CDR3 sequence: CASSPQGGQETQYF. CDR3 sequence (DNA): TGTGCCAGCTCACCACAGGGAGGGCAAGAGACCCAGTACTTC.

CDR3 in DNA: TGTGCCACCGCAATACAGGGTCAGCCCCAGCATTTT. Its protein is CATAIQGQPQHF. The V and J genes are TRBV10-3 and TRBJ1-5; TRBD1 is a possible D gene (6 bases). The V and J ends lost 10 bases and 6 bases respectively, with 13 bases between them. CDR3 length: 12 residues. Germline loops: CDR1 ENHRY, CDR2 SYGVKD.

The chain uses TRBV6-2 or TRBV6-3 and TRBJ2-2; possible D gene TRBD2, 5 bases. The germline CDR1 and CDR2 sequences are MNHEY and SVGEGT. CDR3 length: 14 residues. The ends were cut back, 6 bases at V and 5 bases at J, with 13 bases in the middle. CDR3: CASSPPPGTGELFF. DNA for the CDR3: TGTGCCAGCAGCCCCCCCCCGGGGACCGGGGAGCTGTTTTTT.

This clone was seen more than once but under ten times. The chain recombines TRBV7-2 with TRBJ2-7; possibly TRBD1 for D (6 bases). Trimming took 2 bases from V and 9 from J, leaving 17 bases between them. CDR1 and CDR2 from the germline V gene are SGHTA and FQGNSA. This CDR3 contains 14 residues. CDR3 loop: CASSLPDRPNSQYF. The CDR3, as DNA: TGTGCCAGCAGCTTACCGGACAGACCAAATTCGCAGTACTTC.

V usage is TRBV6-1 and J usage is TRBJ2-3, with D perhaps matching TRBD2 (7 bases). The germline CDR1 and CDR2 sequences are MNHNS and SASEGT. The ends were cut back, 1 base at V and 2 bases at J, with 13 bases in the middle. This CDR3 has 16 amino acids. CDR3 nucleotide sequence: TGTGCCAGCAGTGAAGATTGGGGGGGCTTCACAGATACGCAGTATTTT. Its protein product is CASSEDWGGFTDTQYF.

This clone was detected a few times. The chain joins TRBV29-1 to TRBJ1-2; tentative D call: TRBD1 (5 bases). This CDR3 contains 12 residues. Looked up from germline, CDR1 is SQVTM and CDR2 is ANQGSEA. Trimming left V 1 base short and J 7 bases short, with 10 bases between. The CDR3 DNA reads as TGCAGCGTTGAAGTGAGGGGAGGTGGCTACACCTTC. It codes for CSVEVRGGGYTF.

V and J are TRBV4-1 and TRBJ1-2, with D possibly matching TRBD1 (6 bases). Germline V gives CDR1 MGHRA, CDR2 YSYEKL. The CDR3 covers 15 residues. Trimming pared 0 bases from V and 2 bases from J, leaving 10 bases between. This CDR3 is CASSQEQRGNYGYTF. In nucleotides, the CDR3 is TGCGCCAGCAGCCAAGAGCAGAGGGGGAACTATGGCTACACCTTC.

The chain links TRBV2 to TRBJ2-6; 8 bases fit TRBD1. The CDR3 length is 18 residues. Trimming cost V 5 bases and J 4 bases; bases outside gene matches: 13. Per the germline V gene, CDR1 is SNHLY and CDR2 is FYNNEI. The CDR3, as DNA: TGTGCCAGCAGTCCCCGGGACAGGTGGGCTAGGGGGGCCAACGTCCTGACTTTC. Translated: CASSPRDRWARGANVLTF.

This clone showed up just once. The CDR3, as DNA: TGTGCCAGCAGCCAAGCGAGGACTTCCTACAATGAGCAGTTCTTC. Encoded protein: CASSQARTSYNEQFF. The rearrangement links TRBV3-1 (or the pseudogene TRBV3-2) to TRBJ2-1; the D gene is possibly TRBD2 (5 bases). This CDR3 comprises 15 residues. Germline V gives CDR1 LGHDT, CDR2 YNNKEL (reference sequence). The germline V and J ends were trimmed by 1 base and 1 base, with 8 bases remaining between them.

V usage is TRBV19 and J usage is TRBJ1-4, with TRBD1 matching 7 bases. J lost 0 bases, V lost 5 bases, and 6 bases had no gene match. CDR3 length: 16 amino acids. Germline V gene data show CDR1 as LNHDA and CDR2 as SQIVND (reference sequence). The CDR3 DNA sequence: TGTGCCAGTAGTTCCAGGGGGGCCACAACTAATGAAAAACTGTTTTTT. Its translation is CASSSRGATTNEKLFF.

The CDR3 sequence is CASSLALQSGGYTF. The CDR3 nucleotides read TGCGCCAGCAGCTTGGCCCTACAGAGCGGGGGCTACACCTTC. V gene TRBV5-1 combines with J gene TRBJ1-2; no definite D call. CDR3 length equals 14 residues. V was pared by 0 bases and J by 8 bases, with 14 bases between. Germline lookup yields CDR1 SGHRS and CDR2 YFSETQ.

The chain has TRBV7-8 and TRBJ1-1, with D uncertain. V gave up 1 base and J gave up 0 bases, with 9 bases separating them. The CDR3 is 15 residues long. The germline V gene encodes CDR1 SGHVS and CDR2 FQNEAQ. CDR3 sequence reads: CASSLVGSMNTEAFF. As DNA, the CDR3 is TGTGCCAGCAGCTTAGTTGGCAGTATGAACACTGAAGCTTTCTTT.

The chain carries TRBV7-2 and TRBJ1-1; D ambiguous. In germline, CDR1 is SGHTA, CDR2 FQGNSA. Trimming took off 2 bases at V and 0 bases at J, with 7 bases between the two ends. This CDR3 is 14 amino acids long. The chain's CDR3 is CASSLMPMNTEAFF. CDR3 sequence (DNA): TGTGCCAGCAGCTTAATGCCTATGAACACTGAAGCTTTCTTT. Full variable domain (rest looked up from reference TRBV7-2 and TRBJ1-1): GAGVSQSPSNKVTEKGKDVELRCDPISGHTALYWYRQSLGQGLEFLIYFQGNSAPDKSGLPSDRFSAERTGGSVSTLTIQRTQQEDSAVYLCASSLMPMNTEAFFGQGTRLTVV.

The V call is TRBV6-2 or TRBV6-3, the J call TRBJ1-1, with TRBD1 as a possible D gene (5 bases). The CDR3 consists of 14 residues. The germline CDR1 and CDR2 sequences are MNHEY and SVGEGT. Trimming took 3 bases from V and 4 from J, leaving 12 bases between them. CDR3 sequence reads: CASSYGGMGTEAFF. For the CDR3, the DNA is TGTGCCAGCAGTTATGGGGGGATGGGCACTGAAGCTTTCTTT.

V is TRBV10-1 and J is TRBJ2-2; D not resolved. The ends were cut back, 4 bases at V and 10 bases at J, with 16 bases in the middle. CDR3 length: 14 residues. The V gene's germline CDR1 is WNHNN and CDR2 SYGVQD (reference sequence). CDR3 loop: CASSALELTSELFF. The CDR3 bases are TGCGCCAGCAGTGCCCTTGAACTTACCTCGGAGCTGTTTTTT.

The rearrangement links TRBV10-1 to TRBJ2-3; D might be TRBD2 (5 bases). This CDR3 spans 12 amino acids. The germline V gene encodes CDR1 WNHNN and CDR2 SYGVQD (reference sequence). Trimming removed 4 bases from V and 6 bases from J, with 8 bases in between. The chain's CDR3 is CASSGTRDTQYF. DNA for the CDR3: TGCGCCAGCAGTGGGACTCGGGATACGCAGTATTTT.

This chain links TRBV19 with TRBJ1-5, with D tentatively TRBD1 (6 bases). CDR1 and CDR2 (germline): LNHDA, SQIVND (reference sequence). This CDR3 region has 17 residues. Trimming shortened V by 4 bases and J by 5 bases, and 21 bases separated the two germline ends. CDR3 protein: CASSTLFQGITDQPQHF. DNA for the CDR3: TGTGCCAGTAGTACACTATTTCAGGGGATTACGGATCAGCCCCAGCATTTT.

This chain joins TRBV19 and TRBJ2-4; tentative D call: TRBD2 (5 bases). The V gene lost 7 bases and the J gene lost 8 bases, with 15 bases spanning the gap. CDR1 LNHDA and CDR2 SQIVND come from the germline V gene (reference sequence). This CDR3 comprises 13 residues. The DNA of the CDR3 is TGTGCCAGTACCGCGAGCCCCGGGGACATTCAGTACTTC. Its translation: CASTASPGDIQYF.

This chain links TRBV28 with TRBJ1-5; TRBD1 matches 10 bases. This CDR3 has 17 residues. CDR1 MDHEN and CDR2 SYDVKM come from the germline V gene. V was pared by 4 bases and J by 7 bases, with 13 bases of the junction left unmatched. The CDR3 spells CASSSRDRGSVEQPQHF. In nucleotides, the CDR3 is TGTGCCAGCAGTTCCCGGGACAGGGGTTCGGTTGAGCAGCCCCAGCATTTT.

This chain connects TRBV5-8 to TRBJ2-3, with D possibly being TRBD2 (6 bases). Trimming left V 5 bases short and J 2 bases short, with 12 bases between. From germline, CDR1 is SGHTS and CDR2 YDEGEE. This CDR3 has 14 residues. The CDR3 protein is CASRGRQNTDTQYF. In DNA form, the CDR3 reads TGTGCCAGCAGGGGGAGGCAGAACACAGATACGCAGTATTTT.